This T cell receptor beta chain was captured by sequencing in a study of T-cell memory formation after mild COVID-19. In TCRdb, the 5' RACE reads were re-called with MiXCR into one record per CDR3 protein. The data contain roughly 170,000 distinct CDR3 sequences, about a fifth of them singletons. The CDR3 extends over 16 amino acids. This rearrangement joins TRBV21-1 to TRBJ1-5; the table's D call, TRBD1, was not checked against the DNA. TRBV21-1 is annotated as a pseudogene. The sample was PBMCs or a T cell subset sorted from them (not recorded which). This receptor was identified in an adult woman who had mild COVID-19 (a few samples of this study predate the infection). Cell type and time point are not known. The CDR3 DNA reads as TGTGCCAGCAGCAAAGCGAGGGGTCCCAGTTCCCAGCCCCAGCATTTT. Translated, it gives CASSKARGPSSQPQHF.